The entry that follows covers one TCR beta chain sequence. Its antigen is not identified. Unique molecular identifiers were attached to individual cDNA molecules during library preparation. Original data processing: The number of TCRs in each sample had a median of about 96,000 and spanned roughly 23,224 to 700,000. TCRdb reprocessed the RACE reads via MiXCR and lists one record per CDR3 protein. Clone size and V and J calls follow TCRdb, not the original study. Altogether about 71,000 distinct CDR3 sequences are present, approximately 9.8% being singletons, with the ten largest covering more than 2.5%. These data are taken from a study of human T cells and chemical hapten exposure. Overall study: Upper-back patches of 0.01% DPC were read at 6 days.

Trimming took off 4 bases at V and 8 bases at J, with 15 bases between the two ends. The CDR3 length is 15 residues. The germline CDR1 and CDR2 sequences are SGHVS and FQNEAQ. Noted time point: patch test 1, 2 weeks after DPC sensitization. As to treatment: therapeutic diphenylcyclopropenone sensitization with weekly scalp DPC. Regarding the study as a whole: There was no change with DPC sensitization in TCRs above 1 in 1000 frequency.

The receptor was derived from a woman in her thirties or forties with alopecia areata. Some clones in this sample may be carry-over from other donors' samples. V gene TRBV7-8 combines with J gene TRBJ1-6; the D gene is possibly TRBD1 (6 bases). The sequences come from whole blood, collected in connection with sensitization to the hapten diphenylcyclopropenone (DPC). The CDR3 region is CASSWGAVNYSPLHF. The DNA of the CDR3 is TGTGCCAGCAGCTGGGGGGCAGTAAACTATTCACCCCTCCACTTT.